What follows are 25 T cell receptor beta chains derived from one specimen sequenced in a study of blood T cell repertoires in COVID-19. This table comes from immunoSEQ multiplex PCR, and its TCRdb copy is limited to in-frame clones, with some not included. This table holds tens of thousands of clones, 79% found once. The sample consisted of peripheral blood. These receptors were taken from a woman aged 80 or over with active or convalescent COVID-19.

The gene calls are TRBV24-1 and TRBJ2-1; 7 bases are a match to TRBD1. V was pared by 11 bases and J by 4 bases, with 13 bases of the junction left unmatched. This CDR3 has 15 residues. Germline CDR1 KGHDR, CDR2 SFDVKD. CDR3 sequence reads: CAISQGKSYYNEQFF. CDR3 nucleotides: TGTGCCATCTCACAGGGGAAGTCGTATTACAATGAGCAGTTCTTC.

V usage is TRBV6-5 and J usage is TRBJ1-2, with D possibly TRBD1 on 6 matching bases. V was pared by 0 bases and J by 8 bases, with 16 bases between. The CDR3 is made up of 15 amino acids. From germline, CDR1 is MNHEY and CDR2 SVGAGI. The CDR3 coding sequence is TGTGCCAGCAGTTACTCAAGCCGGGGGGCCTGGGGCTACACCTTC. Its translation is CASSYSSRGAWGYTF.

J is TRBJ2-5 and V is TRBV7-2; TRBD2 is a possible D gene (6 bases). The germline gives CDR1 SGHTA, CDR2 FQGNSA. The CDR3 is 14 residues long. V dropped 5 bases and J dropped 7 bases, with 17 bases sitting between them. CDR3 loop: CASSPVGGLATQYF. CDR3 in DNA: TGTGCCAGCAGCCCAGTTGGGGGGTTAGCGACCCAGTACTTC.

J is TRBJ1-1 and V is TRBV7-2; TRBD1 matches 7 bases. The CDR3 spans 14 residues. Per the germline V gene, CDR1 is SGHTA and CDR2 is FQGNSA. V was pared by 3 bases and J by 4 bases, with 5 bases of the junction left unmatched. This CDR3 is CASSFDRASTEAFF. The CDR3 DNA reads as TGTGCCAGCAGCTTTGACAGGGCGAGCACTGAAGCTTTCTTT. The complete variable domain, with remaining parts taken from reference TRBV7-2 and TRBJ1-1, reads GAGVSQSPSNKVTEKGKDVELRCDPISGHTALYWYRQSLGQGLEFLIYFQGNSAPDKSGLPSDRFSAERTGGSVSTLTIQRTQQEDSAVYLCASSFDRASTEAFFGQGTRLTVV.

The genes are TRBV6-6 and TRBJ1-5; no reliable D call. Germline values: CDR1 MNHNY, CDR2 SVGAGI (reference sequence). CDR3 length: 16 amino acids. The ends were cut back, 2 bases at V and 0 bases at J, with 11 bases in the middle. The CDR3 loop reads CASSYGREDSNQPQHF. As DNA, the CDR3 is TGTGCCAGCAGTTACGGGAGAGAAGATAGCAATCAGCCCCAGCATTTT.

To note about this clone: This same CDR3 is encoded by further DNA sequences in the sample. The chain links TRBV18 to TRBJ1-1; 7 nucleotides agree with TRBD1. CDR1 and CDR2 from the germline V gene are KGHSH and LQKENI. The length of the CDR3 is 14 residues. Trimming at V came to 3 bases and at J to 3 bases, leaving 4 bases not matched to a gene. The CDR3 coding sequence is TGTGCCAGCTCACCGACAGGGTGGGACACTGAAGCTTTCTTT. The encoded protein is CASSPTGWDTEAFF.

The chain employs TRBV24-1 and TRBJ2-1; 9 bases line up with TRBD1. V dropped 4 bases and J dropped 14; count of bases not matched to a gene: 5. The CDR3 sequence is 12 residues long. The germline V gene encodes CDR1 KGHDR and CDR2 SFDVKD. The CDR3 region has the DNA TGTGCCACCAGTGACCGCCGACAGGGGGAGTTCTTC. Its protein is CATSDRRQGEFF.

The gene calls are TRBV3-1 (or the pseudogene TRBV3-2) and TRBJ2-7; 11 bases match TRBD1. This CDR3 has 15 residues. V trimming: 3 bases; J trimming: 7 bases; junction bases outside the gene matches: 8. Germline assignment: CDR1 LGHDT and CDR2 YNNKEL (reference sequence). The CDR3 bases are TGTGCCAGCAGCCAGACAGGGACAGGGGGAAGGGAGCAGTACTTC. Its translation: CASSQTGTGGREQYF.

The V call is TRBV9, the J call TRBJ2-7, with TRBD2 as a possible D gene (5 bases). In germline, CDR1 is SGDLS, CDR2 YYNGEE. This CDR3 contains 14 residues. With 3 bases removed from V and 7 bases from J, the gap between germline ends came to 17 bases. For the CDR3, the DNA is TGTGCCAGCAGCGCGGAACTAGTCTACTCGGAGCAGTACTTC. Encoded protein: CASSAELVYSEQYF.

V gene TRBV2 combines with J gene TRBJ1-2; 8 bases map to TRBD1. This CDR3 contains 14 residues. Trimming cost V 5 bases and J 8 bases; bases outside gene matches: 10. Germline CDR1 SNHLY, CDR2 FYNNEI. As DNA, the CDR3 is TGTGCCAGCAGTCTACGGACAGGGAGAGGCGGCTACACCTTC. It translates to CASSLRTGRGGYTF.

The CDR3 DNA reads as TGTGCCAGCAGTCCCCCCCTCCTTACTGGGGCCAACGTCCTGACTTTC. It codes for CASSPPLLTGANVLTF. J is TRBJ2-6 and V is TRBV27; the D is unclear. V was trimmed by 5 bases and J by 2 bases, leaving 13 bases between them. The germline V gene encodes CDR1 MNHEY and CDR2 SMNVEV (reference sequence). This CDR3 comprises 16 residues.

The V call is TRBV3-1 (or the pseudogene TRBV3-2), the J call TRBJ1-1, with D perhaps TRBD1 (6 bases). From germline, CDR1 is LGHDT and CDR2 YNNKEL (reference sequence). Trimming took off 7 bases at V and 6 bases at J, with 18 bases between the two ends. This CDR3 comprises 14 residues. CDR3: CASKRGGAQSEAFF. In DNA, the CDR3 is TGTGCCAGCAAGAGGGGGGGGGCGCAATCTGAAGCTTTCTTT.

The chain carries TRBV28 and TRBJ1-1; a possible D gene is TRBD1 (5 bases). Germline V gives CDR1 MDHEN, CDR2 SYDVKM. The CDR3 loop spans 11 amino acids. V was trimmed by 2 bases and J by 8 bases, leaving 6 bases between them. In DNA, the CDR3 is TGTGCCAGCAGTTTAGCAGGGGAAGCTTTCTTT. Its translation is CASSLAGEAFF.

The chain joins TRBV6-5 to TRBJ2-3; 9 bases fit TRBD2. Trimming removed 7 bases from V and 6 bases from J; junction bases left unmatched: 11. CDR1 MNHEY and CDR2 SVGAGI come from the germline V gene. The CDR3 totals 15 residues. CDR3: CASNWGAGGRDTQYF. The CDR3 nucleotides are TGTGCCAGCAACTGGGGCGCGGGAGGGCGTGATACGCAGTATTTT.

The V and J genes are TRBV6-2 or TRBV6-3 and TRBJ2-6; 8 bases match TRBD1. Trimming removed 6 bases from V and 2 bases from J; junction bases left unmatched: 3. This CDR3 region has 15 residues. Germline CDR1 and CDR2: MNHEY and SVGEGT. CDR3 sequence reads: CASSQQGAGANVLTF. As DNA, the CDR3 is TGTGCCAGCAGCCAACAGGGGGCTGGGGCCAACGTCCTGACTTTC.

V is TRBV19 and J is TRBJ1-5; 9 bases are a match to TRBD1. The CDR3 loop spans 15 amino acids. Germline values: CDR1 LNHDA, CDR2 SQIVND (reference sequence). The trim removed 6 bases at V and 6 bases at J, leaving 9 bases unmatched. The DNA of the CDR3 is TGTGCCAGTAGAACGGACAGGGGCAGAGGTCAGCCCCAGCATTTT. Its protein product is CASRTDRGRGQPQHF.

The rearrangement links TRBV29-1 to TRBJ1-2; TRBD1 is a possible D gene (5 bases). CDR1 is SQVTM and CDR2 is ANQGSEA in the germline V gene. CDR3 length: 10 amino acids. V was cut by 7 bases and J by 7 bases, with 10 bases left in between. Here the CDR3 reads CSAAGGGYTF. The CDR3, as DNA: TGCAGCGCCGCGGGGGGTGGCTACACCTTC.

CDR3 DNA sequence: TGTGCCAGTAGTCCGAGACAGGGGACGGATCTTGAAAAACTGTTTTTT. It yields the protein CASSPRQGTDLEKLFF. This rearrangement joins TRBV19 to TRBJ1-4, with 8 bases identical to TRBD1. Germline values: CDR1 LNHDA, CDR2 SQIVND (reference sequence). The CDR3 length is 16 residues. V lost 5 bases to trimming and J lost 7 bases; unmatched junction nucleotides: 12. The full variable domain, completed using reference TRBV19 and TRBJ1-4, is DGGITQSPKYLFRKEGQNVTLSCEQNLNHDAMYWYRQDPGQGLRLIYYSQIVNDFQKGDIAEGYSVSREKKESFPLTVTSAQKNPTAFYLCASSPRQGTDLEKLFFGSGTQLSVL.

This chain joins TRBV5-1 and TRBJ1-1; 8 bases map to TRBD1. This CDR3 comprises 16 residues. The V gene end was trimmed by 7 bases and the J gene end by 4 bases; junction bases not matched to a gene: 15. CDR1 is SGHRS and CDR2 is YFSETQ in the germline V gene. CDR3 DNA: TGCGCCAGCTCTATCCTCGGGACAGGAGGAGGCACTGAAGCTTTCTTT. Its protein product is CASSILGTGGGTEAFF. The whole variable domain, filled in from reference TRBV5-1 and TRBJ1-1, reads KAGVTQTPRYLIKTRGQQVTLSCSPISGHRSVSWYQQTPGQGLQFLFEYFSETQRNKGNFPGRFSGRQFSNSRSEMNVSTLELGDSALYLCASSILGTGGGTEAFFGQGTRLTVV.

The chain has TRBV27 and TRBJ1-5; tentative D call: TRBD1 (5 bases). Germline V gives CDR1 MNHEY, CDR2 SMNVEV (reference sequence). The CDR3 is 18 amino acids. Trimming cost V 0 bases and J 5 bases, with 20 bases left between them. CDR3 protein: CASSLSINSGGTHQPQHF. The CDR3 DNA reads TGTGCCAGCAGTTTATCGATAAACTCGGGGGGGACGCATCAGCCCCAGCATTTT.

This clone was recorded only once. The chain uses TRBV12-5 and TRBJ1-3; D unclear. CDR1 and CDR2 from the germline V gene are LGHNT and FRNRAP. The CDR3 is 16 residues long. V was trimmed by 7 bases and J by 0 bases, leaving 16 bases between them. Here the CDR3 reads CASELSRGNSGNTIYF. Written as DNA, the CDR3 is TGTGCTAGTGAACTGAGTCGGGGAAACTCTGGAAACACCATATATTTT.

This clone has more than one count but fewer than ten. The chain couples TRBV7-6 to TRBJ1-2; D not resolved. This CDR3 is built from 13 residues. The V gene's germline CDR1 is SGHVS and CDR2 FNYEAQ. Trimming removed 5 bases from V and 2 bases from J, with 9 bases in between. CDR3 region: CASSRGRNYGYTF. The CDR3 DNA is TGTGCCAGCAGCAGAGGTCGGAACTATGGCTACACCTTC.

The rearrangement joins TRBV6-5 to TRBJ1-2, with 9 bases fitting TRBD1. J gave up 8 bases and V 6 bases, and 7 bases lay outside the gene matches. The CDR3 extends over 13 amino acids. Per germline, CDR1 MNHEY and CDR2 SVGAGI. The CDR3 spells CASSRTGVRGYTF. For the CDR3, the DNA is TGTGCCAGCAGCAGGACAGGGGTCAGGGGCTACACCTTC.

In nucleotides, the CDR3 is TGCGCCAGCAGCCTGGGCCAGAGCGCAGATACGCAGTATTTT. Translation: CASSLGQSADTQYF. The V and J genes are TRBV5-1 and TRBJ2-3, with D unresolved. The CDR3 runs to 14 residues. V lost 4 bases, J lost 4 bases, and 13 bases lay in between. The germline V gene encodes CDR1 SGHRS and CDR2 YFSETQ. The full variable domain, completed using reference TRBV5-1 and TRBJ2-3, is KAGVTQTPRYLIKTRGQQVTLSCSPISGHRSVSWYQQTPGQGLQFLFEYFSETQRNKGNFPGRFSGRQFSNSRSEMNVSTLELGDSALYLCASSLGQSADTQYFGPGTRLTVL.

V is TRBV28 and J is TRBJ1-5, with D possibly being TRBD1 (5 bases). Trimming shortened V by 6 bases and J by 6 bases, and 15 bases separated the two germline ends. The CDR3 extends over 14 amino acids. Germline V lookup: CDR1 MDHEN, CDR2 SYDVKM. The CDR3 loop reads CASSLSNQGQPQHF. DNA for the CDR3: TGTGCCAGCAGCCTATCTAATCAGGGTCAGCCCCAGCATTTT.